Listed below are T cell receptor beta chains from one sample, sequenced in a study of T cells after yellow fever vaccination. TCRdb re-analysed the 5' RACE reads in MiXCR, keeping a single row per CDR3 protein. Among over 110,000 distinct CDR3 sequences listed, over 7% were seen once. The sample here was CD4+ T cells sorted from PBMCs, taken 5 days after the yellow fever booster vaccination. The receptors were gathered from a man aged 25 to 45 who received the YFV17D yellow fever vaccine. The CDR3 runs from the conserved cysteine through the conserved F or W.

V gene	J gene	CDR3 length	CDR3 protein
TRBV5-1	TRBJ2-5	17	CASSLAALTGGQETQYF
TRBV14	TRBJ1-4	16	CASSLLYRLKTEKLFF
TRBV6-5	TRBJ2-7	17	CASSYPAGTSGRYEQYF
TRBV20-1	TRBJ1-5	14	CSASPDRHNQPQHF
TRBV7-2	TRBJ1-5	14	CASSRTYSNQPQHF
TRBV7-9	TRBJ1-1	12	CASSLPPGEAFF
TRBV10-2	TRBJ2-1	14	CASSSSGRNSEQFF
TRBV24-1	TRBJ2-5	15	CATSDPGPRQETQYF
TRBV7-2	TRBJ2-1	14	CASSFKGPPGEQFF
TRBV24-1	TRBJ2-3	14	CATGAPRFLDTQYF
TRBV7-9	TRBJ2-7	17	CASSRTPKSASSYEQYF
TRBV23-1	TRBJ1-5	15	CASSPSGSDNQPQHF
TRBV5-1	TRBJ2-6	14	CASSLDQGSNVLTF
TRBV20-1	TRBJ2-1	13	CSAGGSGRNEQFF
TRBV7-2	TRBJ2-1	15	CASSLGGSKVGEQFF
TRBV30	TRBJ2-1	16	CAWSPPGSVSYNEQFF
TRBV7-9	TRBJ1-2	14	CASSLEQGGRGYTF
TRBV20-1	TRBJ2-7	13	CSAITGEAYEQYF
TRBV11-2	TRBJ2-3	19	CASSLVRSGRPRKTDTQYF
TRBV5-6	TRBJ2-5	15	CASSLDAQLWETQYF
TRBV11-3	TRBJ2-3	12	CASSLKDDTQYF
TRBV20-1	TRBJ1-5	14	CSASGGQKNQPQHF
TRBV19	TRBJ2-2	14	CASRGQGNTGELFF
TRBV11-2	TRBJ2-7	15	CASSQGQGRSYEQYF
TRBV3-1	TRBJ2-3	16	CASSQDLAGYSDTQYF
TRBV6-1	TRBJ2-1	14	CASRGGSPYNEQFF
TRBV27	TRBJ2-1	17	CASKGLAGGRDVNEQFF
TRBV6-2/TRBV6-3	TRBJ2-7	13	CASSQTYSYEQYF
TRBV27	TRBJ1-4	15	CASSWVAGQVKKLFF
TRBV28	TRBJ1-2	14	CASSPRVRPDGYTF
TRBV5-5	TRBJ2-2	13	CASSLTGSGELFF